The T cell receptor beta chain under discussion was sequenced for a study of identical twins. Carrying unique molecular identifiers, the cDNA also gained a universal primer site through template switching. MiXCR, run by TCRdb on the 5' RACE reads, gives a single entry per CDR3 protein. The sample lists 700,000 or so distinct CDR3 sequences; over 8.5% were seen once. This clonotype was seen a single time. This CDR3 has 13 amino acids. CDR1 is DFQATT, CDR2 SNEGSKA, per germline (reference sequence). V lost 6 bases and J 3 bases, leaving 15 bases between the germline ends. The sample also formed part of further work on yellow fever vaccine responses in identical twins.

The sequenced sample consisted of PBMCs. The chain is built from TRBV20-1 and TRBJ2-7; D remains unclear. The TCR originated in a woman in her late teens or twenties in good health. The CDR3 here is CSASPGGDYEQYF. The DNA for the CDR3 is TGCAGTGCCAGCCCGGGTGGGGACTACGAGCAGTACTTC.